This T cell receptor beta chain emerged from a study of shared clonotypes between healthy human individuals. Naivety among CD8 cells was defined by CD45RO negativity and positive CCR7 selection, thereby excluding terminally differentiated effector memory CD45RA+ cells. This CDR3 is 14 amino acids long. CDR1 is SGHDN and CDR2 is FVKESK in the germline V gene. The V end was cut by 3 bases, the J end by 6 bases, with 12 bases between. The data were produced by immunoSEQ multiplex PCR, yet TCRdb's version contains in-frame clones alone and is incomplete. The data contain about 2,100,000 clones, just over 90% of them singletons. This clone appeared a single time.

The sequenced sample was naive CD8+ T cells from PBMCs. This chain uses TRBV14 with TRBJ2-1; TRBD1 is a possible D gene (5 bases). The TCR was taken from a man aged 18 to 30 in good health. Some clones in this sample may be carry-over from other donors' samples. The CDR3 DNA reads as TGTGCCAGCAGCCAGTGGGGCCGGAGCAATGAGCAGTTCTTC. It encodes CASSQWGRSNEQFF.